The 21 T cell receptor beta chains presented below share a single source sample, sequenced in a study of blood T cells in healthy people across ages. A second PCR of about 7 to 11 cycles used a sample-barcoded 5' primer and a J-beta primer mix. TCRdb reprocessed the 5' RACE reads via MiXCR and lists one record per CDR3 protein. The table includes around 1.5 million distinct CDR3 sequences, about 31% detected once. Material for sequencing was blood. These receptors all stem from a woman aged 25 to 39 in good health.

The CDR3 DNA is TGCAGTGCTAGGGAGCTAGCCCTTAGATACAATGAGCAGTTCTTC. This sequence encodes CSARELALRYNEQFF. The chain combines TRBV20-1 with TRBJ2-1; D perhaps matches TRBD2 (5 bases). Germline V lookup: CDR1 DFQATT, CDR2 SNEGSKA (reference sequence). The germline V and J ends were trimmed by 3 bases and 4 bases, with 16 bases remaining between them. This CDR3 has 15 amino acids.

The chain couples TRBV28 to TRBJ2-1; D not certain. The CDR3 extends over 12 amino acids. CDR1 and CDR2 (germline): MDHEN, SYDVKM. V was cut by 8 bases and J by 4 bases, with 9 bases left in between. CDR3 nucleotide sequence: TGTGCCAGCGGCCCGCTATACAATGAGCAGTTCTTC. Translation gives CASGPLYNEQFF.

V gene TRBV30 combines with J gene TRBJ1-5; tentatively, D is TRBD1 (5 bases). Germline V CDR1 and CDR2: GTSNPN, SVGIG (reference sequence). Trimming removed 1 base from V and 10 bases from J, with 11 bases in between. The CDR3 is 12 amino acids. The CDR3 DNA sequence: TGTGCCTGGAGTGACGGGGGTTATCCCCAGCATTTT. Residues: CAWSDGGYPQHF.

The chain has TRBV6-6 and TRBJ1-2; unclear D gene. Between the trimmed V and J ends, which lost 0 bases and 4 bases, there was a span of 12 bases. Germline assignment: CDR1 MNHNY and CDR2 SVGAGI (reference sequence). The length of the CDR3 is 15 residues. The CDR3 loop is CASSYSIGGIYGYTF. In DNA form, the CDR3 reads TGTGCCAGCAGTTACTCGATTGGCGGAATCTATGGCTACACCTTC.

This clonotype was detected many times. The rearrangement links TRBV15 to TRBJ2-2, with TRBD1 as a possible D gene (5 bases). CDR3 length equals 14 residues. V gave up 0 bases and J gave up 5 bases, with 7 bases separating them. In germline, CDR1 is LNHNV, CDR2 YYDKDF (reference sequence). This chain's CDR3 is CATSRDKGTGELFF. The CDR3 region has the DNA TGTGCCACCAGCAGAGATAAGGGGACCGGGGAGCTGTTTTTT.

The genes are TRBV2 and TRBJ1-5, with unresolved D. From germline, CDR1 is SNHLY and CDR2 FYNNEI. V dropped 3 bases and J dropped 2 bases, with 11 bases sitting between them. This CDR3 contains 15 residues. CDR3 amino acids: CASSDWVGRNQPQHF. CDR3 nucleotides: TGTGCCAGCAGTGATTGGGTCGGACGCAATCAGCCCCAGCATTTT.

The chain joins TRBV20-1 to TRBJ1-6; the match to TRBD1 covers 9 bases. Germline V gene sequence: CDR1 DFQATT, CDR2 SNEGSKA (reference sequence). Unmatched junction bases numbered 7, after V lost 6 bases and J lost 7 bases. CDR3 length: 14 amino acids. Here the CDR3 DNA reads TGCAGTGCCCAAGGGACAGGGAGGAATTCACCCCTCCACTTT. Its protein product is CSAQGTGRNSPLHF.

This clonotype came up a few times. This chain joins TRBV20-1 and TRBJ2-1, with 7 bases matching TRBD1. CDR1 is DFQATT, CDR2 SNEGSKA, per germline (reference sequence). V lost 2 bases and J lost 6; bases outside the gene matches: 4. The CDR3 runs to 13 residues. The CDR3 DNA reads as TGCAGTGCTAGAAAGGGGACAGCCAATGAGCAGTTCTTC. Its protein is CSARKGTANEQFF.

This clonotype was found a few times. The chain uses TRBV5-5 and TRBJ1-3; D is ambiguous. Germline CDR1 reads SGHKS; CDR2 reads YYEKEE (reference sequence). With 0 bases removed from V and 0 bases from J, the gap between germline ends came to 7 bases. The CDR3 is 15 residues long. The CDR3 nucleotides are TGTGCCAGCAGCTTGGGGTTTAACTCTGGAAACACCATATATTTT. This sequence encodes CASSLGFNSGNTIYF.

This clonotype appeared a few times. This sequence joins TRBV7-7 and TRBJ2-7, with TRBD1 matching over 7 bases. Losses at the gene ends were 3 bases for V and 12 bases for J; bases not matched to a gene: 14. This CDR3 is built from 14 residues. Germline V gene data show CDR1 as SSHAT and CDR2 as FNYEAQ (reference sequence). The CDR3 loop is CASSFKPGQNPLYF. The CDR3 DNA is TGTGCCAGCAGCTTTAAGCCGGGACAGAATCCACTGTACTTC.

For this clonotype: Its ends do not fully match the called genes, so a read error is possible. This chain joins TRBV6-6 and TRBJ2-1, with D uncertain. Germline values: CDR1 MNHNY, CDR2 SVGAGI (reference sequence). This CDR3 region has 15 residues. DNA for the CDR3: TGTGCCTGCAGTTACCGGGTTCTGGGAAACAATGAGCAGTTCTTC. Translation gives CACSYRVLGNNEQFF.

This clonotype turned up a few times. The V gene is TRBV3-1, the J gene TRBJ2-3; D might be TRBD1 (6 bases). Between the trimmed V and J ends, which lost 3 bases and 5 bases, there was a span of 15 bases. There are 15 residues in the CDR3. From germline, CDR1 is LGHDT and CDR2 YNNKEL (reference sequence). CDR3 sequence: CASSHNRVVGDTQYF. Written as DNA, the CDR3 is TGTGCCAGCAGCCACAACAGGGTAGTGGGAGATACGCAGTATTTT.

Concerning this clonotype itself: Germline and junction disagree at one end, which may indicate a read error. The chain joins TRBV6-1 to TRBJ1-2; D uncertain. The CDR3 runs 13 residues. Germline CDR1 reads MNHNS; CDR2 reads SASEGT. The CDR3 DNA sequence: TGTGCCAGCAGGGAAGGAGTATTCTATGGCTACACCTTC. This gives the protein CASREGVFYGYTF.

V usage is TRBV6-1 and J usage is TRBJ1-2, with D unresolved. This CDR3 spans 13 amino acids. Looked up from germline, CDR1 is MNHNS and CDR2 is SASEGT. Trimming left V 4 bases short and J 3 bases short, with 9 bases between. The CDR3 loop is CASSVRSDYGYTF. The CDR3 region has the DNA TGTGCCAGCAGTGTACGGTCTGACTATGGCTACACCTTC.

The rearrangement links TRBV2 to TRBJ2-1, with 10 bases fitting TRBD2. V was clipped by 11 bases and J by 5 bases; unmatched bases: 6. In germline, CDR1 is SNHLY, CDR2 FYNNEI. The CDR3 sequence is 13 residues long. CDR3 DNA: TGTGCCGGACCTAGCGGGAGCCACAATGAGCAGTTCTTC. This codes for CAGPSGSHNEQFF.

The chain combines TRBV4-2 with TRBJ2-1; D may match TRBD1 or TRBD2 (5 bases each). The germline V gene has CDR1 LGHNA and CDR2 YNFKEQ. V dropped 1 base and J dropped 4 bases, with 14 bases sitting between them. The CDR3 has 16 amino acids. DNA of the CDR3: TGTGCCAGCAGCCAAGTGGGTGGGGACCGATACAATGAGCAGTTCTTC. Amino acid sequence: CASSQVGGDRYNEQFF.

The CDR3 loop is CASSPHRDGPTEAFF. The CDR3 nucleotides are TGTGCCAGCAGTCCGCACAGGGATGGTCCCACTGAAGCTTTCTTT. This sequence joins TRBV28 and TRBJ1-1; D is perhaps TRBD1 (6 bases). Per germline, CDR1 MDHEN and CDR2 SYDVKM. V lost 5 bases to trimming and J lost 4 bases, with 17 bases between them. This CDR3 is built from 15 residues. Full variable domain (remainder filled in from reference TRBV28 and TRBJ1-1): DVKVTQSSRYLVKRTGEKVFLECVQDMDHENMFWYRQDPGLGLRLIYFSYDVKMKEKGDIPEGYSVSREKKERFSLILESASTNQTSMYLCASSPHRDGPTEAFFGQGTRLTVV.

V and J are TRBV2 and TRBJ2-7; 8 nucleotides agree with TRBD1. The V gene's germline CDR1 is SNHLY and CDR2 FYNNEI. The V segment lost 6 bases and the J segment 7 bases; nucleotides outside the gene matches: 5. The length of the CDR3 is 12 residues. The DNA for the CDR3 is TGTGCCAGCAGAGACAGGGGCAAGGAGCAGTACTTC. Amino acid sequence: CASRDRGKEQYF.

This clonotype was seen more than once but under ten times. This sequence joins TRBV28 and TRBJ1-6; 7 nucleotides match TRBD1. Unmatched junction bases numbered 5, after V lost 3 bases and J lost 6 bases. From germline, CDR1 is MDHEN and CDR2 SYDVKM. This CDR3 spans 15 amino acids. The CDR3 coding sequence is TGTGCCAGCAGTTTCCAGGACAGGCCTAATTCACCCCTCCACTTT. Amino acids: CASSFQDRPNSPLHF.

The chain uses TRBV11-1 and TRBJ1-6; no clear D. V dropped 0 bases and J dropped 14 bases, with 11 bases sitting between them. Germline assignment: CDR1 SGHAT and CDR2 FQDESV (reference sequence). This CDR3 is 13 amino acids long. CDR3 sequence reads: CASSLALDRALHF. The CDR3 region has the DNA TGTGCCAGCAGCTTAGCTCTAGATCGAGCCCTCCACTTT.

CDR3 sequence: CASSKVQAPGPAGAPETQYF. CDR3 coding DNA: TGTGCCAGCAGCAAAGTTCAGGCCCCGGGTCCCGCGGGTGCTCCAGAGACCCAGTACTTC. J is TRBJ2-5 and V is TRBV21-1; the table's D call of TRBD1 was not tested on the DNA. TRBV21-1 is deemed a pseudogene. This CDR3 is 20 amino acids long.